The TCR beta chain under discussion was sequenced for a study of blood T cell repertoires in COVID-19. About the study: Spain, Italy and the United States supplied samples that represented acute and convalescent COVID-19.

CDR1 is SNHLY and CDR2 is FYNNEI in the germline V gene. The V end lost 8 bases, the J end lost 5 bases, and 10 bases lay between the germline ends. The CDR3 sequence is 12 residues long. Living in 25 or so US areas, the participants were between roughly 18 and 89 years of age. Participants reported their clinical history, and cohort assignment relied on those reports. Each recovered donor of Cohort 3 presented with two negative PCRs, clearance, or symptom resolution. The protocol was immunoSEQ multiplex PCR, while the TCRdb copy is restricted to in-frame clones and leaves out a portion. The data contain approximately 470,000 clones, around 87% of them seen just once; the ten biggest clones take up roughly 0.7%.

This chain links TRBV2 with TRBJ1-5, with D perhaps matching TRBD1 (5 bases). The clonotype comes from a woman younger than 30 who had recovered from COVID-19. The source material was PBMCs or T cells enriched from blood (not recorded which). The CDR3 sequence is CASGGAYQPQHF. The CDR3 nucleotides are TGTGCCAGCGGAGGGGCGTATCAGCCCCAGCATTTT.